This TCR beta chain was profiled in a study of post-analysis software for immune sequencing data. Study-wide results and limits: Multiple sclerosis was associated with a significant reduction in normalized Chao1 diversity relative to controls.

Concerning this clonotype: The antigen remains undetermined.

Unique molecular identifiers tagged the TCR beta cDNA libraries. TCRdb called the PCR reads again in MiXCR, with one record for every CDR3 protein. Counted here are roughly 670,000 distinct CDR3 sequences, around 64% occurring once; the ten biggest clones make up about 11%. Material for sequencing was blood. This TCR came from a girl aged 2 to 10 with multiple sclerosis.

The CDR3 region has the DNA TGCAGCGTTGAAAGGAATGCGGGGCGCACAGATACGCAGTATTTT. This codes for CSVERNAGRTDTQYF. The genes are TRBV29-1 and TRBJ2-3; TRBD2 might be the D (6 bases). V lost 2 bases and J lost 1, with 13 bases in between. The CDR3 has 15 residues. From germline, CDR1 is SQVTM and CDR2 ANQGSEA.